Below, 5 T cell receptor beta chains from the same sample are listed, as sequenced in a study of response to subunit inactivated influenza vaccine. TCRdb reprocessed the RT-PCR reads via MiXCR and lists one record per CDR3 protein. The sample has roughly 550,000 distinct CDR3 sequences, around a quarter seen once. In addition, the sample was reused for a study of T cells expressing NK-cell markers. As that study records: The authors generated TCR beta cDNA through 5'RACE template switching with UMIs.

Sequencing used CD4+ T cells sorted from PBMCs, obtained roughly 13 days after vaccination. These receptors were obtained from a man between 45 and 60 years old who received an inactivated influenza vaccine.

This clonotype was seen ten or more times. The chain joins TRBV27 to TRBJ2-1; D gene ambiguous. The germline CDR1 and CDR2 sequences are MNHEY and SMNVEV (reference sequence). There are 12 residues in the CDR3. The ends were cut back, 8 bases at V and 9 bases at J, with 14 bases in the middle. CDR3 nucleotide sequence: TGTGCCAGCGGGTATCGAGGCGGTGAGCAGTTCTTC. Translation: CASGYRGGEQFF.

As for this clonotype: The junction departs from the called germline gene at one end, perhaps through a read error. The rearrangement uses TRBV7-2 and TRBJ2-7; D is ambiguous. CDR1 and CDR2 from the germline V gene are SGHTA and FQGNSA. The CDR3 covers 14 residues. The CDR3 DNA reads TGTGCCAGCCGCTTAAGGGTACAGTCCTTGGAGCAGTACTTC. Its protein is CASRLRVQSLEQYF.

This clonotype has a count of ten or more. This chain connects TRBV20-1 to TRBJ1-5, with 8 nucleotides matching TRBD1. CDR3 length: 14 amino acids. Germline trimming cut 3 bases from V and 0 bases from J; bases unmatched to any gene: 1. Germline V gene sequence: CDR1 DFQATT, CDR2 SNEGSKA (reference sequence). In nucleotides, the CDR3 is TGCAGTGCTAGCGACAGGGGTAGCAATCAGCCCCAGCATTTT. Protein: CSASDRGSNQPQHF.

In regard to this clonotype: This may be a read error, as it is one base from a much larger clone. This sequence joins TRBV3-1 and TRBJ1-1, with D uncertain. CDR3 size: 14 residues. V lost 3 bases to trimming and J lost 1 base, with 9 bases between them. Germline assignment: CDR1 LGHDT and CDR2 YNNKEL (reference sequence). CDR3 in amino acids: CASSHAPGNTEAFF. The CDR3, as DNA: TGTGCCAGCAGCCATGCTCCAGGGAACACTGAAGCTTTCTTT.

The CDR3 loop reads CSASGFSGANVLTF. The CDR3 coding sequence is TGCAGTGCTAGTGGGTTCTCTGGGGCCAACGTCCTGACTTTC. V and J are TRBV20-1 and TRBJ2-6; D gene ambiguous. Trimming removed 3 bases from V and 0 bases from J, with 6 bases in between. The V gene's germline CDR1 is DFQATT and CDR2 SNEGSKA (reference sequence). The CDR3 totals 14 residues.